Given below is one TCR beta chain in context. Patients had blood sampled at baseline and again on cycle 4 day 1 and cycle 7 day 1. This entry is derived from a study of OX40 agonist ivuxolimab in advanced cancers. For the study at large: In this trial design, patients received ivuxolimab intravenously at 0.01 to 10 mg/kg every 2 weeks. Of the participants, 35% to 50% had some prior anti-PD-1, anti-PD-L1 or anti-CTLA-4 therapy, which was allowed. Averaging approximately 60 years in age, with a range of roughly 23 to 80, the cohort was 82.7% male.

Germline V gene sequence: CDR1 SGHVS, CDR2 FQNEAQ. CDR3 length equals 14 residues. With 1 base removed from V and 5 bases from J, the gap between germline ends came to 8 bases. The method was immunoSEQ multiplex PCR; TCRdb's version includes in-frame clones alone and lacks a portion of them. Here the sample spans about 66,000 clones, roughly 81% being singletons. This clonotype was obtained from an adult with an advanced solid tumor such as melanoma, head and neck, liver or kidney cancer. The V call is TRBV7-8, the J call TRBJ2-2, with D maybe TRBD2 (5 bases). The sample here was CD4+ or CD8+ T cells sorted from blood, taken in a trial of the OX40 agonist ivuxolimab. CDR3 nucleotide sequence: TGTGCCAGCAGCTTAGATCGAGGGACCGGGGAGCTGTTTTTT. Translating it yields CASSLDRGTGELFF.